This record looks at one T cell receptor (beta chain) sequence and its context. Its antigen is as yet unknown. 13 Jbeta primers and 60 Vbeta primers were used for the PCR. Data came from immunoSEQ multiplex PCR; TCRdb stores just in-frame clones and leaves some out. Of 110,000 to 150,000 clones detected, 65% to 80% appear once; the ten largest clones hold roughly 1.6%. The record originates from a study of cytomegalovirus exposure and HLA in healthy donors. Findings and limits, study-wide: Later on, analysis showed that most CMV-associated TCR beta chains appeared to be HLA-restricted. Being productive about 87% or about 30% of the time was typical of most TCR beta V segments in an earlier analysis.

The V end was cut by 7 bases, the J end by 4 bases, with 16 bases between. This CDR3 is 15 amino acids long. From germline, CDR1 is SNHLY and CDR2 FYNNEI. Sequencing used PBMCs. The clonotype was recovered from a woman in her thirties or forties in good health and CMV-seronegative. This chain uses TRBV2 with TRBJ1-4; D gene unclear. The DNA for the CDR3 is TGTGCCAGCAAGAGGGCCACCCTATTTAATGAAAAACTGTTTTTT. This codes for CASKRATLFNEKLFF.